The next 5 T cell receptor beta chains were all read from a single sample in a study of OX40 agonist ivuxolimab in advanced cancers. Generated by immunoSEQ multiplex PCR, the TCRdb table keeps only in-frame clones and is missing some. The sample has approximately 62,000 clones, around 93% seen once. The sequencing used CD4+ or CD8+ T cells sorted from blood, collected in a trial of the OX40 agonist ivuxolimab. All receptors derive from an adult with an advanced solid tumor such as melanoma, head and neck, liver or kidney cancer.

This CDR3 reads CASSSWGAYEQYF. The CDR3 nucleotides read TGTGCCAGCAGCAGTTGGGGAGCCTACGAGCAGTACTTC. This chain links TRBV9 with TRBJ2-7, with a possible D match to TRBD2 (5 bases). Germline loops: CDR1 SGDLS, CDR2 YYNGEE. V dropped 4 bases and J dropped 2 bases, with 10 bases sitting between them. CDR3 length equals 13 residues.

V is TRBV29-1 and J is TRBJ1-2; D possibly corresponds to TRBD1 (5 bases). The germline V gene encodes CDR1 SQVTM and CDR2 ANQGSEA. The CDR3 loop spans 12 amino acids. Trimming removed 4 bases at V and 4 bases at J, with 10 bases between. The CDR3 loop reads CSVVWDGYGYTF. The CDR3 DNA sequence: TGCAGCGTTGTTTGGGACGGCTATGGCTACACCTTC.

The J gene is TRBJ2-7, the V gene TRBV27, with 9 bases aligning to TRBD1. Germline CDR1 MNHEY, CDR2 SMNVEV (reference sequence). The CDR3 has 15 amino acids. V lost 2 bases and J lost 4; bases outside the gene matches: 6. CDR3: CASSLIVGQGYEQYF. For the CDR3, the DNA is TGTGCCAGCAGTTTAATCGTCGGACAGGGGTACGAGCAGTACTTC.

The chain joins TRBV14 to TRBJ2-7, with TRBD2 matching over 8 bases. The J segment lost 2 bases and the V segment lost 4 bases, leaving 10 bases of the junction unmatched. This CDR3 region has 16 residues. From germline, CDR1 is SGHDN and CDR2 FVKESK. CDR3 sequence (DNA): TGTGCCAGCAGCCGCGGACTAGCCCAAGGGGCCTACGAGCAGTACTTC. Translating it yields CASSRGLAQGAYEQYF.

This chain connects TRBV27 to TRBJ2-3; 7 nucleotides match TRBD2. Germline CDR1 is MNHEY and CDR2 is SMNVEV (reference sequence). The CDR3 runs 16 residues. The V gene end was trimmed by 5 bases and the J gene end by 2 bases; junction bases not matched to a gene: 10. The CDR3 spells CASSAGLAAPTDTQYF. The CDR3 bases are TGTGCCAGCAGTGCGGGTCTAGCGGCGCCCACAGATACGCAGTATTTT.